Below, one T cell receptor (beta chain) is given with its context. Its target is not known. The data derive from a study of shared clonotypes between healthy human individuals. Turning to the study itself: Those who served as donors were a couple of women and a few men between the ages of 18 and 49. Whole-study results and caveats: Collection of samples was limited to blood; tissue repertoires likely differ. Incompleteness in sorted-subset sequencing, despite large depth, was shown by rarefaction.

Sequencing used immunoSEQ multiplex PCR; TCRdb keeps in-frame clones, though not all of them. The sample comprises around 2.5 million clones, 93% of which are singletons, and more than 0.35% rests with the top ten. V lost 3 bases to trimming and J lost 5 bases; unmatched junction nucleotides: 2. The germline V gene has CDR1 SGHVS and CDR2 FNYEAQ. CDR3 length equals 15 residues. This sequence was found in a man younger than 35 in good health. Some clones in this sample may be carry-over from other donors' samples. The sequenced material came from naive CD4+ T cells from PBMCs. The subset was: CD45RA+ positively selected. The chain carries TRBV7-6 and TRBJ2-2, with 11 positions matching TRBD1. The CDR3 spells CASSFGTGGTGELFF. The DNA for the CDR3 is TGTGCCAGCAGCTTCGGGACAGGGGGTACCGGGGAGCTGTTTTTT.